These T cell receptor beta chains were read from a single sample in a study of cytotoxic CD8 clonotypes in ibrutinib-treated CLL. The protocol was immunoSEQ multiplex PCR, while the TCRdb copy is restricted to in-frame clones and leaves out a portion. Among more than 70,000 clones listed, 75% to 85% were seen once. Sequenced here: PBMCs, sampled after 12 months of ibrutinib treatment. All receptors come from a human donor with chronic lymphocytic leukemia. Each CDR3 is given with its conserved first and last residue. The order of the fields is CDR3 DNA, CDR3 protein, V gene, D gene, clone size, J gene. A D gene is named only where the DNA matches it firmly. The size field is filled for only some rows; it gives once, few, many or a size class.

DNA: TGTGCCAGCAGCCCCGGAACCTACGAGCAGTACTTC
CDR3: CASSPGTYEQYF
V: TRBV7-9
D: NA
size: NA
J: TRBJ2-7

DNA: TGTGCCAGCAGCACCGGGACAGTTAGGGGTCAGCCCCAGCATTTT
CDR3: CASSTGTVRGQPQHF
V: TRBV9
D: TRBD1
size: NA
J: TRBJ1-5

DNA: TGCAGCGTTGAGAGCACCCTAAACGGGGATACGCAGTATTTT
CDR3: CSVESTLNGDTQYF
V: TRBV29-1
D: NA
size: NA
J: TRBJ2-3

DNA: TGTGCCAGCAGCTGGGGGGGACAGGGATCCTACGAGCAGTACTTC
CDR3: CASSWGGQGSYEQYF
V: TRBV5-4
D: TRBD1
size: NA
J: TRBJ2-7

DNA: TGTGCCAGCAGCCAAGCCCTGGGGCTAGCGGGAGCCACCGGGGAGCTGTTTTTT
CDR3: CASSQALGLAGATGELFF
V: TRBV4-2
D: TRBD2
size: many
J: TRBJ2-2

DNA: TGTGCCAGCAGCCCGAGATGGGGGCGCAATCAGCCCCAGCATTTT
CDR3: CASSPRWGRNQPQHF
V: TRBV7-2
D: NA
size: few
J: TRBJ1-5

DNA: TGTGCCAGCAGTGCGGGTGGGCCCACCTACGAGCAGTACTTC
CDR3: CASSAGGPTYEQYF
V: TRBV6-5
D: NA
size: NA
J: TRBJ2-7

DNA: TGTGCCAGCAGTTTATGGGACGGCAATCAGCCCCAGCATTTT
CDR3: CASSLWDGNQPQHF
V: TRBV28
D: NA
size: NA
J: TRBJ1-5

DNA: TGTGCCAGCAGCCCCCTCGGGGAAAATCAGCCCCAGCATTTT
CDR3: CASSPLGENQPQHF
V: TRBV11-2
D: NA
size: NA
J: TRBJ1-5

DNA: TGTGCCAGCAGCCTTGGGGGTAGCGGGATACCCGGGGAGCTGTTTTTT
CDR3: CASSLGGSGIPGELFF
V: TRBV7-6
D: TRBD2
size: NA
J: TRBJ2-2

DNA: TGTGCCAGTAGTGAGGGGGGGCCCGCCAAAAACATTCAGTACTTC
CDR3: CASSEGGPAKNIQYF
V: TRBV19
D: NA
size: NA
J: TRBJ2-4

DNA: TGTGCCAGCACCCATGGCTACGAGCAGTACTTC
CDR3: CASTHGYEQYF
V: TRBV7-9
D: NA
size: NA
J: TRBJ2-7

DNA: TGTGCCAGCAGCTTACCGGGAACCTACGAGCAGTACTTC
CDR3: CASSLPGTYEQYF
V: TRBV7-6
D: NA
size: NA
J: TRBJ2-7

DNA: TGCAGCGTTGAAGATGGGGGCTATGGCTACACCTTC
CDR3: CSVEDGGYGYTF
V: TRBV29-1
D: NA
size: NA
J: TRBJ1-2

DNA: TGTGCCAGCAAGGCTCACGAGCAGTACTTC
CDR3: CASKAHEQYF
V: TRBV14
D: NA
size: NA
J: TRBJ2-7

DNA: TGTGCCAGCAGCTTGGGACAGGGGAGACCCCAGTACTTC
CDR3: CASSLGQGRPQYF
V: TRBV5-4
D: TRBD1
size: NA
J: TRBJ2-7

DNA: TGTGCCATCAGTGAGGGGGCTAGCGGGAGGCCCAACATCCCCGGGGAGCTGTTTTTT
CDR3: CAISEGASGRPNIPGELFF
V: TRBV10-3
D: TRBD2
size: few
J: TRBJ2-2

DNA: TGTGCCAGCAGCTTGGGAGGGGACACTGAAGCTTTCTTT
CDR3: CASSLGGDTEAFF
V: TRBV13
D: NA
size: NA
J: TRBJ1-1

DNA: TGTGCCAGCTCACCGGCTAGCGGGCGGCCAGCTCAGTACTTC
CDR3: CASSPASGRPAQYF
V: TRBV18
D: TRBD2
size: NA
J: TRBJ2-4

DNA: TGTGCCAGCAGTTTATCGGGAGGGTTTAACACCATATATTTT
CDR3: CASSLSGGFNTIYF
V: TRBV28
D: NA
size: NA
J: TRBJ1-3

DNA: TGTGCCAGCAGTGAATTCGGGCTAGCGGGCAGAGTCAATGAGCAGTTCTTC
CDR3: CASSEFGLAGRVNEQFF
V: TRBV6-1
D: TRBD2
size: NA
J: TRBJ2-1

DNA: TGTGCCAGCAGCCAAGTGGCAGCAAGCTCCTACAATGAGCAGTTCTTC
CDR3: CASSQVAASSYNEQFF
V: TRBV14
D: NA
size: NA
J: TRBJ2-1

DNA: TGTGCCAGCGCGGCCGTTCAAGGTGAAAAACTGTTTTTT
CDR3: CASAAVQGEKLFF
V: TRBV2
D: NA
size: few
J: TRBJ1-4

DNA: TGTGCCAGGCGGGGCTACGAGCAGTACTTC
CDR3: CARRGYEQYF
V: TRBV6-5
D: NA
size: NA
J: TRBJ2-7

DNA: TGCGCCAGCAGCCAGGCGGTGGGCCGCTACGAGCAGTACTTC
CDR3: CASSQAVGRYEQYF
V: TRBV4-3
D: NA
size: NA
J: TRBJ2-7

DNA: TGTGCCAGCAGTGAAAGCGGGAGGGCGGCGTACAATGAGCAGTTCTTC
CDR3: CASSESGRAAYNEQFF
V: TRBV28
D: TRBD2
size: NA
J: TRBJ2-1

DNA: TGTGCCAGCAGACAACTGCAGGGGACCGGGGAGCTGTTTTTT
CDR3: CASRQLQGTGELFF
V: TRBV6-4
D: NA
size: NA
J: TRBJ2-2

DNA: TGTGCCAGCTCAGCGACCGGGACAGGCGTTTCGAACACTGAAGCTTTCTTT
CDR3: CASSATGTGVSNTEAFF
V: TRBV18
D: TRBD1
size: NA
J: TRBJ1-1

DNA: TGTGCCAGCTCACCCCAGGGGGTGGCTAACTATGGCTACACCTTC
CDR3: CASSPQGVANYGYTF
V: TRBV18
D: TRBD1
size: few
J: TRBJ1-2

DNA: TGTGCCAGCGAAGGGGGGGTAGGAGCTTTCTTT
CDR3: CASEGGVGAFF
V: TRBV28
D: NA
size: NA
J: TRBJ1-1

DNA: TGTGCCAGCAGCCAAGTGGACAGGGGAACCTATGGCTACACCTTC
CDR3: CASSQVDRGTYGYTF
V: TRBV4-2
D: TRBD1
size: many
J: TRBJ1-2

DNA: TGTGCCAGCAGCACCGGACAGGCGTATCAGCCCCAGCATTTT
CDR3: CASSTGQAYQPQHF
V: TRBV9
D: TRBD1
size: NA
J: TRBJ1-5

DNA: TGTGCCATCAGTGAGACCGGGACAGCTACGGAGCAGTACTTC
CDR3: CAISETGTATEQYF
V: TRBV10-3
D: TRBD1
size: NA
J: TRBJ2-7

DNA: TGTGCCAGCAGCCCCAGGGGGGGCCGCACAGATACGCAGTATTTT
CDR3: CASSPRGGRTDTQYF
V: TRBV9
D: NA
size: NA
J: TRBJ2-3

DNA: TGTGCCAGCAGCTCCGGACGGCTGAATGAAAAACTGTTTTTT
CDR3: CASSSGRLNEKLFF
V: TRBV2
D: NA
size: NA
J: TRBJ1-4

DNA: TGTGCCAGCAGCGTCGGGGGTAGCTACACCTTC
CDR3: CASSVGGSYTF
V: TRBV9
D: NA
size: NA
J: TRBJ1-2

DNA: TGTGCCAGCAGCTTACCATCGGGATATGGCTACACCTTC
CDR3: CASSLPSGYGYTF
V: TRBV7-9
D: NA
size: few
J: TRBJ1-2

DNA: TGTGCCAGCAGTTTTTGGGGGCCGGGACAGCCCTACGAGCAGTACTTC
CDR3: CASSFWGPGQPYEQYF
V: TRBV27
D: TRBD1
size: NA
J: TRBJ2-7

DNA: TGTGCCAGCAGCCCCAGACCCGAGGGCTCACCCCTCCACTTT
CDR3: CASSPRPEGSPLHF
V: TRBV9
D: NA
size: NA
J: TRBJ1-6

DNA: TGTGCCAGCAGCTCCCCGACTAGCGGATCCACAGATACGCAGTATTTT
CDR3: CASSSPTSGSTDTQYF
V: TRBV5-4
D: TRBD2
size: NA
J: TRBJ2-3

DNA: TGTGCCAGCAGTTCCCCCCGGACGAGCTCTGGAAACACCATATATTTT
CDR3: CASSSPRTSSGNTIYF
V: TRBV6-5
D: NA
size: NA
J: TRBJ1-3

DNA: TGCGCCAGCAGCTCAGCCTACGAGCAGTACTTC
CDR3: CASSSAYEQYF
V: TRBV5-1
D: NA
size: NA
J: TRBJ2-7

DNA: TGTGCCAGCAGCTGGCCGCAACAGAGCTATGGCTACACCTTC
CDR3: CASSWPQQSYGYTF
V: TRBV7-2
D: NA
size: NA
J: TRBJ1-2

DNA: TGTGCCAGCACCCCGGACGGAAGCTACGAGCAGTACTTC
CDR3: CASTPDGSYEQYF
V: TRBV6-5
D: NA
size: NA
J: TRBJ2-7

DNA: TGTGCCAGCAGCCTATTGGTCTCTGGGGCCAACGTCCTGACTTTC
CDR3: CASSLLVSGANVLTF
V: TRBV28
D: NA
size: NA
J: TRBJ2-6

DNA: TGTGCCAGTAGTGCCACGAACAGGGCAGGCTACACCTTC
CDR3: CASSATNRAGYTF
V: TRBV19
D: NA
size: many
J: TRBJ1-2

DNA: TGCGCCAGCAGCCCCTCGGACTACACAGATACGCAGTATTTT
CDR3: CASSPSDYTDTQYF
V: TRBV5-1
D: NA
size: few
J: TRBJ2-3

DNA: TGTGCCAGCAGCGTAGGAGGGACAGGGAACACTGAAGCTTTCTTT
CDR3: CASSVGGTGNTEAFF
V: TRBV9
D: TRBD1
size: NA
J: TRBJ1-1

DNA: TGTGCCAGTAGTATTATCCCAAAAGAGACCCAGTACTTC
CDR3: CASSIIPKETQYF
V: TRBV19
D: NA
size: NA
J: TRBJ2-5

DNA: TGTGCCAGCAGCCAAAACAGGGGGGCTAATGAAAAACTGTTTTTT
CDR3: CASSQNRGANEKLFF
V: TRBV4-2
D: TRBD1
size: NA
J: TRBJ1-4

DNA: TGTGCCAGCAGCCTGTCGGGGGACGATACGCAGTATTTT
CDR3: CASSLSGDDTQYF
V: TRBV5-5
D: NA
size: NA
J: TRBJ2-3

DNA: TGTGCCAGCAAAATCGGGGCGGCGGGGGCAAACAATGAGCAGTTCTTC
CDR3: CASKIGAAGANNEQFF
V: TRBV27
D: NA
size: NA
J: TRBJ2-1

DNA: TGTGCCAGTATCGACTCTGGGGCCAACGTCCTGACTTTC
CDR3: CASIDSGANVLTF
V: TRBV19
D: NA
size: NA
J: TRBJ2-6

DNA: TGTGCCAGCAGCCCCCGGACTAGCGGGAGATTTTGGGAGCAGTACTTC
CDR3: CASSPRTSGRFWEQYF
V: TRBV11-2
D: TRBD2
size: once
J: TRBJ2-7

DNA: TGCGCCAGCAGCTTGGACGGCAGGGTGAGGACAGATACGCAGTATTTT
CDR3: CASSLDGRVRTDTQYF
V: TRBV5-1
D: NA
size: NA
J: TRBJ2-3